Following are 25 T cell receptor beta chains from one sample sequenced in a study of cytomegalovirus exposure and HLA in healthy donors. Amplification used 60 Vbeta primers and 13 Jbeta primers. The data were produced by immunoSEQ multiplex PCR, yet TCRdb's version contains in-frame clones alone and is incomplete. Here the sample spans 170,000 or so clones, 65% to 85% being singletons. Specimen: PBMCs. All receptors come from a male donor in good health and CMV-seropositive.

The chain joins TRBV27 to TRBJ1-5; no definite D call. The germline CDR1 and CDR2 sequences are MNHEY and SMNVEV (reference sequence). This CDR3 is built from 13 residues. V was cut by 5 bases and J by 7 bases, with 12 bases left in between. CDR3 sequence (DNA): TGTGCCAGCAGTCCCAGTGTAACGCAGCCCCAGCATTTT. It specifies CASSPSVTQPQHF.

The gene calls are TRBV5-1 and TRBJ2-1, with 9 bases fitting TRBD2. This CDR3 is built from 15 residues. Germline trimming cut 2 bases from V and 5 bases from J; bases unmatched to any gene: 5. CDR1 SGHRS and CDR2 YFSETQ come from the germline V gene. The CDR3 DNA is TGCGCCAGCAGCTTTAGTCTAGCGGGAAACAATGAGCAGTTCTTC. Its translation: CASSFSLAGNNEQFF.

This sequence joins TRBV4-3 and TRBJ2-3; 7 bases match TRBD2. The junction had 14 bases not matched to a gene; V was cut back by 4 bases and J by 4 bases. CDR3 size: 17 residues. Looked up from germline, CDR1 is LGHNA and CDR2 is YSLEER. CDR3 DNA sequence: TGCGCCAGCAGCCCGCGTTCGTTGCGGGAGTTGGCAGATACGCAGTATTTT. Amino acid sequence: CASSPRSLRELADTQYF.

This chain links TRBV11-1 with TRBJ2-7; possible D gene TRBD1, 5 bases. In germline, CDR1 is SGHAT, CDR2 FQDESV (reference sequence). This CDR3 spans 14 amino acids. Trimming cost V 0 bases and J 2 bases, with 8 bases left between them. The CDR3, as DNA: TGTGCCAGCAGCTTAGCACCGGACACCTACGAGCAGTACTTC. Its protein is CASSLAPDTYEQYF.

The chain joins TRBV12-5 to TRBJ1-1; 10 bases align to TRBD1. Trimming at V came to 6 bases and at J to 2 bases, leaving 3 bases not matched to a gene. Germline lookup yields CDR1 LGHNT and CDR2 FRNRAP. The CDR3 covers 14 residues. Here the CDR3 DNA reads TGTGCTAGTGGAGGGGACAGGGGAAACACTGAAGCTTTCTTT. Protein sequence: CASGGDRGNTEAFF.

The genes are TRBV27 and TRBJ2-7; 12 bases line up with TRBD2. The ends lost 2 bases at V and 4 bases at J; junction bases unmatched: 6. The CDR3 consists of 16 residues. In germline, CDR1 is MNHEY, CDR2 SMNVEV (reference sequence). The CDR3 region has the DNA TGTGCCAGCAGTTTAAATCCTAGCGGGAGGGTATACGAGCAGTACTTC. Protein sequence: CASSLNPSGRVYEQYF.

The gene calls are TRBV6-5 and TRBJ2-1; TRBD2 aligns across 15 bases. The CDR3 length is 15 residues. In germline, CDR1 is MNHEY, CDR2 SVGAGI. V was clipped by 11 bases and J by 10 bases; unmatched bases: 12. CDR3 sequence: CAATRGTSGRTEQFF. DNA of the CDR3: TGTGCCGCGACCAGAGGGACTAGCGGGAGGACGGAGCAGTTCTTC.

V and J are TRBV18 and TRBJ1-2; D remains unclear. Trimming left V 6 bases short and J 4 bases short, with 15 bases between. Germline lookup yields CDR1 KGHSH and CDR2 LQKENI. The CDR3 totals 14 residues. CDR3 protein: CASSPNGEGYGYTF. The CDR3 DNA reads as TGTGCCAGCTCCCCCAATGGGGAGGGCTATGGCTACACCTTC.

The chain combines TRBV30 with TRBJ2-1; D is undetermined. The germline gives CDR1 GTSNPN, CDR2 SVGIG (reference sequence). This CDR3 region has 14 residues. V was clipped by 3 bases and J by 5 bases, with 14 bases between them. CDR3 region: CAWRPLKAHNEQFF. The CDR3 DNA reads TGTGCCTGGAGACCCCTGAAAGCCCACAATGAGCAGTTCTTC.

The chain is built from TRBV6-1 and TRBJ2-5; possibly TRBD1 for D (6 bases). The CDR3 extends over 16 amino acids. Germline V gives CDR1 MNHNS, CDR2 SASEGT. The germline V and J ends were trimmed by 0 bases and 5 bases, with 16 bases remaining between them. The DNA of the CDR3 is TGTGCCAGCAGTGAAGCCGGGACATCCGTGGGGGAGACCCAGTACTTC. This encodes CASSEAGTSVGETQYF.

The chain is built from TRBV29-1 and TRBJ2-5, with D possibly being TRBD2 (5 bases). The J call is in doubt because the DNA end fits TRBJ2-7 better. This CDR3 has 13 amino acids. Germline V CDR1 and CDR2: SQVTM, ANQGSEA. This CDR3 reads CSVLPSLDYEQYF. In DNA form, the CDR3 reads TGCAGCGTTTTACCTAGCCTCGATTACGAGCAGTACTTC.

V is TRBV5-1 and J is TRBJ2-2; 7 bases fit TRBD2. The trim removed 4 bases at V and 5 bases at J, leaving 11 bases unmatched. Germline CDR1 SGHRS, CDR2 YFSETQ. The CDR3 sequence is 16 residues long. For the CDR3, the DNA is TGCGCCAGCAGCGCCGGACTAGGGGTAGGGACCGGGGAGCTGTTTTTT. It is translated as CASSAGLGVGTGELFF.

The rearrangement uses TRBV5-6 and TRBJ2-4; D is unclear. Germline V gene sequence: CDR1 SGHDT, CDR2 YYEEEE. The CDR3 loop spans 14 amino acids. Trimming pared 3 bases from V and 0 bases from J, leaving 7 bases between. The CDR3 DNA reads as TGTGCCAGCAGCTCCCTCTCAGCCAAAAACATTCAGTACTTC. Its protein is CASSSLSAKNIQYF.

The CDR3 region has the DNA TGTGCCAGCACTCCAACGGGGGTAGCAGGCTCCTACGAGCAGTACTTC. Protein sequence: CASTPTGVAGSYEQYF. The rearrangement links TRBV27 to TRBJ2-7; D possibly corresponds to TRBD2 (6 bases). This CDR3 region has 16 residues. V lost 7 bases, J lost 0 bases, and 19 bases lay in between. CDR1 is MNHEY, CDR2 SMNVEV, per germline (reference sequence).

This clone was detected only a few times. The V and J genes are TRBV30 and TRBJ2-7, with D perhaps TRBD1 (6 bases). The CDR3 consists of 12 residues. The V gene lost 5 bases and the J gene lost 0 bases, with 8 bases spanning the gap. Looked up from germline, CDR1 is GTSNPN and CDR2 is SVGIG (reference sequence). The CDR3 is CAWGDTSYEQYF. CDR3 sequence (DNA): TGTGCCTGGGGGGACACCTCCTACGAGCAGTACTTC. The full variable domain, with the rest looked up from reference TRBV30 and TRBJ2-7, is SQTIHQWPATLVQPVGSPLSLECTVEGTSNPNLYWYRQAAGRGLQLLFYSVGIGQISSEVPQNLSASRPQDRQFILSSKKLLLSDSGFYLCAWGDTSYEQYFGPGTRLTVT.

The J gene is TRBJ2-5, the V gene TRBV5-1; D might be TRBD1 (6 bases). V lost 1 base, J lost 3 bases, and 13 bases lay in between. The CDR3 is 15 amino acids. Germline V gives CDR1 SGHRS, CDR2 YFSETQ. The CDR3 region has the DNA TGCGCCAGCAGCTTGAGTCCCGCAGGGGAAGAGACCCAGTACTTC. This encodes CASSLSPAGEETQYF.

The chain recombines TRBV27 with TRBJ1-5; the match to TRBD1 covers 8 bases. V trimming: 5 bases; J trimming: 2 bases; junction bases outside the gene matches: 20. The CDR3 loop spans 20 amino acids. The V gene's germline CDR1 is MNHEY and CDR2 SMNVEV (reference sequence). DNA for the CDR3: TGTGCCAGCAGTCTAAAACCCGGGACAGGAGCCTCCTACGGCAATCAGCCCCAGCATTTT. Amino acids: CASSLKPGTGASYGNQPQHF.

The chain recombines TRBV2 with TRBJ2-3, with 11 positions matching TRBD2. The V gene end was trimmed by 3 bases and the J gene end by 5 bases; junction bases not matched to a gene: 7. Germline CDR1 and CDR2: SNHLY and FYNNEI. This CDR3 region has 16 residues. CDR3 region: CASSDPLGLAGDTQYF. CDR3 DNA sequence: TGTGCCAGCAGTGATCCCCTTGGACTAGCGGGAGATACGCAGTATTTT.

This clone came up a few times. The chain joins TRBV10-3 to TRBJ2-1; D is uncertain. The CDR3 spans 15 residues. The germline V and J ends were trimmed by 8 bases and 0 bases, with 14 bases remaining between them. CDR1 is ENHRY, CDR2 SYGVKD, per germline. The CDR3 region is CAISDSGSSYNEQFF. The CDR3 DNA follows: TGTGCCATCTCCGATTCGGGTAGCTCCTACAATGAGCAGTTCTTC.

The chain employs TRBV7-8 and TRBJ1-1; perhaps TRBD1 as D (5 bases). The CDR3 extends over 14 amino acids. The germline V gene encodes CDR1 SGHVS and CDR2 FQNEAQ. Trimming cost V 8 bases and J 0 bases, with 13 bases left between them. The CDR3 DNA reads TGTGCCAGCCTTCGGACAAACATGAACACTGAAGCTTTCTTT. Its translation is CASLRTNMNTEAFF.

The J gene is TRBJ1-1, the V gene TRBV9, with D unclear. CDR1 and CDR2 from the germline V gene are SGDLS and YYNGEE. CDR3 length: 14 residues. V was pared by 0 bases and J by 2 bases, with 8 bases between. Written as DNA, the CDR3 is TGTGCCAGCAGCGTAGGCAGGCCTAACACTGAAGCTTTCTTT. Translation: CASSVGRPNTEAFF.

V is TRBV5-1 and J is TRBJ2-3; 7 nucleotides agree with TRBD2. Germline V CDR1 and CDR2: SGHRS, YFSETQ. J lost 0 bases, V lost 3 bases, and 7 bases had no gene match. This CDR3 has 16 amino acids. The CDR3 region is CASSWSISGSTDTQYF. Here the CDR3 DNA reads TGCGCCAGCAGCTGGTCTATTAGCGGGAGCACAGATACGCAGTATTTT. The variable domain in full, with the rest retrieved from reference TRBV5-1 and TRBJ2-3, is KAGVTQTPRYLIKTRGQQVTLSCSPISGHRSVSWYQQTPGQGLQFLFEYFSETQRNKGNFPGRFSGRQFSNSRSEMNVSTLELGDSALYLCASSWSISGSTDTQYFGPGTRLTVL.

The chain employs TRBV4-1 and TRBJ1-2; tentatively, D is TRBD1 (5 bases). Germline CDR1 MGHRA, CDR2 YSYEKL. The CDR3 covers 14 residues. V lost 1 base and J 4 bases, leaving 10 bases between the germline ends. For the CDR3, the DNA is TGCGCCAGCAGCCAAGTAGGGGATGTCTATGGCTACACCTTC. It specifies CASSQVGDVYGYTF.

The gene calls are TRBV18 and TRBJ2-5; TRBD1 agrees at 7 bases. Trimming cost V 0 bases and J 0 bases; bases outside gene matches: 1. Germline CDR1 reads KGHSH; CDR2 reads LQKENI. CDR3 size: 15 residues. The CDR3 nucleotides are TGTGCCAGCTCACCACCGGACAGGAACCAAGAGACCCAGTACTTC. Translation gives CASSPPDRNQETQYF.

The chain has TRBV19 and TRBJ2-5; 8 bases match TRBD2. Germline trimming cut 0 bases from V and 5 bases from J; bases unmatched to any gene: 2. CDR1 is LNHDA, CDR2 SQIVND, per germline (reference sequence). The length of the CDR3 is 14 residues. CDR3 residues: CASSIEKRGETQYF. The CDR3 DNA reads TGTGCCAGTAGTATAGAGAAGCGGGGGGAGACCCAGTACTTC.